What follows are 13 T cell receptor beta chains derived from one specimen sequenced in a study of cytomegalovirus exposure and HLA in healthy donors (dated by TCRdb to between 2016 and 2019). The library came from the immunoSEQ multiplex PCR assay. Not all clones reach the TCRdb copy of this immuneACCESS table, which keeps in-frame sequences only. Checked studies attribute under half of the gap to unresolved V genes and leave the rest unexplained. The sample yields about 200,000 clones; about 81% were counted once. The ten top clones hold roughly 1.2% of the sample. The sequencing sample was made of PBMCs. These receptors came from a woman aged 25 to 39 in good health and CMV-seronegative.

J is TRBJ1-1 and V is TRBV30; no definite D call. The CDR3 runs 12 residues. V lost 0 bases to trimming and J lost 4 bases, with 6 bases between them. Germline-derived CDR1 and CDR2 are GTSNPN and SVGIG (reference sequence). The CDR3 protein is CAWSVRGTEAFF. The CDR3 coding sequence is TGTGCCTGGAGTGTACGGGGCACTGAAGCTTTCTTT. Looking up the rest from reference TRBV30 and TRBJ1-1 gives the full variable domain: SQTIHQWPATLVQPVGSPLSLECTVEGTSNPNLYWYRQAAGRGLQLLFYSVGIGQISSEVPQNLSASRPQDRQFILSSKKLLLSDSGFYLCAWSVRGTEAFFGQGTRLTVV.

This chain connects TRBV7-2 to TRBJ2-7, with 10 bases that match TRBD2. Trimming cost V 0 bases and J 4 bases; bases outside gene matches: 6. The CDR3 is 16 amino acids. Germline-derived CDR1 and CDR2 are SGHTA and FQGNSA. CDR3 nucleotides: TGTGCCAGCAGCTTAGCTGCTAGCGGGAGTAGGTACGAGCAGTACTTC. As protein: CASSLAASGSRYEQYF.

The V call is TRBV11-3, the J call TRBJ2-7, with a possible D match to TRBD2 (6 bases). Trimming pared 5 bases from V and 3 bases from J, leaving 23 bases between. The length of the CDR3 is 17 residues. From germline, CDR1 is SGHNT and CDR2 YENEEA. The CDR3 here is CASSTPGEVGVGYEQYF. The CDR3 DNA reads as TGTGCCAGCAGCACACCGGGGGAGGTGGGGGTCGGCTACGAGCAGTACTTC.

The chain has TRBV19 and TRBJ2-1, with D possibly matching TRBD2 (6 bases). The CDR3 has 15 residues. V was pared by 7 bases and J by 3 bases, with 16 bases between. The germline V gene has CDR1 LNHDA and CDR2 SQIVND (reference sequence). The chain's CDR3 is CASTSGGEYYNEQFF. The CDR3 DNA is TGTGCCAGTACCTCCGGGGGTGAGTACTACAATGAGCAGTTCTTC.

The J gene is TRBJ2-7, the V gene TRBV6-6; TRBD1 aligns across 10 bases. Germline trimming cut 5 bases from V and 6 bases from J; bases unmatched to any gene: 7. The germline V gene has CDR1 MNHNY and CDR2 SVGAGI (reference sequence). This CDR3 comprises 14 residues. The CDR3 loop reads CASSQGQGSFEQYF. The CDR3 region has the DNA TGTGCCAGCAGTCAGGGACAGGGGTCTTTCGAGCAGTACTTC.

The genes are TRBV18 and TRBJ2-5; D remains unclear. The CDR3 has 14 amino acids. Germline-derived CDR1 and CDR2 are KGHSH and LQKENI. Trimming cost V 1 base and J 0 bases, with 6 bases left between them. DNA for the CDR3: TGTGCCAGCTCACCACGCCTAGACCAAGAGACCCAGTACTTC. This encodes CASSPRLDQETQYF.

This chain joins TRBV10-3 and TRBJ2-1, with 13 bases that match TRBD2. The CDR3 runs to 15 residues. With V trimmed by 7 bases and J by 4 bases, 4 bases remained unmatched. Per the germline V gene, CDR1 is ENHRY and CDR2 is SYGVKD. CDR3 bases: TGTGCCATCATGATACTAGCGGGAGGGTACAATGAGCAGTTCTTC. It is translated as CAIMILAGGYNEQFF.

The table lists this clone with a few counts. The chain recombines TRBV6-5 with TRBJ1-1; a weak D match, TRBD1 (6 bases). V lost 2 bases, J lost 7 bases, and 8 bases lay in between. Germline V CDR1 and CDR2: MNHEY, SVGAGI. CDR3 length equals 12 residues. CDR3 DNA: TGTGCCAGCAGTTACGTAGGGGGTGAAGCTTTCTTT. Protein: CASSYVGGEAFF.

V usage is TRBV6-5 and J usage is TRBJ2-2, with 8 positions matching TRBD2. V lost 2 bases and J lost 4; bases outside the gene matches: 0. This CDR3 has 14 residues. Germline CDR1 MNHEY, CDR2 SVGAGI. Here the CDR3 DNA reads TGTGCCAGCAGTTACAGCGGGAGCACCGGGGAGCTGTTTTTT. Translation gives CASSYSGSTGELFF.

The V call is TRBV30, the J call TRBJ1-1, with 8 bases matching TRBD1. This CDR3 is built from 13 residues. Germline CDR1 reads GTSNPN; CDR2 reads SVGIG (reference sequence). J was trimmed by 11 bases and V by 2 bases; bases with no gene match: 10. The CDR3 DNA sequence: TGTGCCTGGAGTAGGACAGGGCGATCCCACGCTTTCTTT. Translated: CAWSRTGRSHAFF.

This chain joins TRBV5-1 and TRBJ2-1; 8 nucleotides line up with TRBD2. The CDR3 has 15 residues. V was pared by 4 bases and J by 3 bases, with 6 bases of the junction left unmatched. Germline lookup yields CDR1 SGHRS and CDR2 YFSETQ. CDR3: CASSRGGGHYNEQFF. The CDR3 DNA reads as TGCGCCAGCAGCAGGGGCGGGGGGCACTACAATGAGCAGTTCTTC. Together with reference TRBV5-1 and TRBJ2-1, the CDR3 gives the full variable domain: KAGVTQTPRYLIKTRGQQVTLSCSPISGHRSVSWYQQTPGQGLQFLFEYFSETQRNKGNFPGRFSGRQFSNSRSEMNVSTLELGDSALYLCASSRGGGHYNEQFFGPGTRLTVL.

This clone appeared once. The chain uses TRBV6-5 and TRBJ1-1; D gene unclear. The CDR3 totals 14 residues. Germline CDR1 reads MNHEY; CDR2 reads SVGAGI. V lost 2 bases, J lost 5 bases, and 12 bases lay in between. This CDR3 reads CASSYDLLRTEAFF. CDR3 DNA sequence: TGTGCCAGCAGTTACGACCTCCTGAGGACTGAAGCTTTCTTT.

Only a few counts were recorded for this clone. The chain combines TRBV5-6 with TRBJ2-7; D is uncertain. The V and J ends lost 2 bases and 3 bases respectively, with 6 bases between them. The CDR3 is made up of 12 amino acids. From germline, CDR1 is SGHDT and CDR2 YYEEEE. CDR3 in DNA: TGTGCCAGCAGCTTATCCATCTACGAGCAGTACTTC. Its translation: CASSLSIYEQYF.